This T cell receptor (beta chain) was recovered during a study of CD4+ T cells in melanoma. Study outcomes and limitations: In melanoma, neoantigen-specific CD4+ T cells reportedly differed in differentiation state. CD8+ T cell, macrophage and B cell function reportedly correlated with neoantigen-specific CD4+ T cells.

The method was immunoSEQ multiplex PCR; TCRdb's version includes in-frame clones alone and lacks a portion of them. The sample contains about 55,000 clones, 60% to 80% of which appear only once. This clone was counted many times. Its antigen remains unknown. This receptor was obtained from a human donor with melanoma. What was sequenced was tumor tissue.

CDR3 sequence reads: CASSEAGVNYGYTF. The CDR3 nucleotides read TGTGCCAGCAGTGAAGCCGGGGTTAACTATGGCTACACCTTC. The chain combines TRBV6-1 with TRBJ1-2; D ambiguous. This CDR3 spans 14 amino acids. V was cut by 0 bases and J by 1 base, with 6 bases left in between. Germline assignment: CDR1 MNHNS and CDR2 SASEGT.